The clone carrying this TCR beta chain was detected a few times. What it binds is unknown. The sample comes from a study of identical twins. General study results and limits: Beta out-of-frame sequences showed weaker excess twin sharing. The study drew conclusions from cross-sectional statistical analysis, not from following the same donors.

The junction had 13 bases not matched to a gene; V was cut back by 5 bases and J by 7 bases. Per the germline V gene, CDR1 is MNHNS and CDR2 is SASEGT. The CDR3 has 16 amino acids. One entry per CDR3 protein, called by TCRdb with MiXCR from the 5' RACE reads. The sample includes 250,000 to 350,000 distinct CDR3 sequences, about 8% of them seen just once. The data also belong to a second study, concerning yellow fever vaccine responses in identical twins.

Input material: memory (CD45RO+) T cells sorted from blood. The TCR sequence derives from a young woman in good health. This chain connects TRBV6-1 to TRBJ2-2, with 7 bases matching TRBD2. The CDR3 loop is CASSLLAGDGDGELFF. CDR3 coding DNA: TGTGCCAGCAGTCTTTTGGCGGGAGACGGGGACGGGGAGCTGTTTTTT.